This TCR beta chain was sequenced in a study of blood T cell repertoires in COVID-19. Study in general: Sources were T cells, B-cell-depleted T cells, or PBMCs; the material itself was cDNA or gDNA.

Some clones are missing from TCRdb's copy, which holds only in-frame ones; the method was immunoSEQ multiplex PCR. The sample includes about 200,000 clones, roughly nine tenths of them seen just once. CDR3 length: 18 residues. Germline CDR1 and CDR2: SGHTA and FQGNSA. V was clipped by 2 bases and J by 2 bases; unmatched bases: 10. The chain couples TRBV7-2 to TRBJ2-1, with 9 bases identical to TRBD2. Sequencing was carried out using peripheral blood. This clonotype was obtained from a man aged 55 to 70 with COVID-19, enrolled during active disease. Here the CDR3 reads CASSLSGPAGGTYNEQFF. The CDR3 region has the DNA TGTGCCAGCAGCTTATCAGGGCCCGCGGGGGGGACCTACAATGAGCAGTTCTTC.